These 7 T cell receptor beta chains came from one sample sequenced in a study of blood T cell repertoires in COVID-19 (dated by TCRdb to 2020 to 2022). Library preparation was by the immunoSEQ multiplex PCR assay. In its TCRdb copy, this immuneACCESS table keeps in-frame sequences only and misses some clones. Where compared with another copy, unresolved V genes explain less than half of these, and the others have no known cause. This sample holds around 43,000 clones; roughly 84% were observed only once. Clones ranked in the top ten supply roughly 30% of the sample. Material for sequencing was peripheral blood. These receptor sequences come from a woman older than 75 with acute or convalescent COVID-19.

V usage is TRBV6-5 and J usage is TRBJ1-5; possibly TRBD1 for D (6 bases). The V gene lost 7 bases and the J gene lost 2 bases, with 12 bases spanning the gap. This CDR3 has 14 residues. CDR1 MNHEY and CDR2 SVGAGI come from the germline V gene. The CDR3 sequence is CASTGGGGNQPQHF. The CDR3 DNA reads TGTGCCAGCACGGGGGGGGGCGGCAATCAGCCCCAGCATTTT.

The rearrangement links TRBV18 to TRBJ1-3; tentatively, D is TRBD1 (6 bases). Looked up from germline, CDR1 is KGHSH and CDR2 is LQKENI. The CDR3 runs 16 residues. Trimming removed 2 bases from V and 0 bases from J, with 11 bases in between. The CDR3 DNA is TGTGCCAGCTCACCAACGGACAGAATCTCTGGAAACACCATATATTTT. It yields the protein CASSPTDRISGNTIYF. Full variable domain (remainder filled in from reference TRBV18 and TRBJ1-3): NAGVMQNPRHLVRRRGQEARLRCSPMKGHSHVYWYRQLPEEGLKFMVYLQKENIIDESGMPKERFSAEFPKEGPSILRIQQVVRGDSAAYFCASSPTDRISGNTIYFGEGSWLTVV.

In DNA form, the CDR3 reads TGTGCCAGCAGCTTTACCCGGGACAGAGAGCAGTACTTC. Its protein is CASSFTRDREQYF. The gene calls are TRBV11-2 and TRBJ2-7, with 7 nucleotides matching TRBD1. The CDR3 has 13 residues. Trimming at V came to 3 bases and at J to 7 bases, leaving 6 bases not matched to a gene. Germline V gene data show CDR1 as SGHAT and CDR2 as FQNNGV.

The chain is built from TRBV7-9 and TRBJ2-7; a possible D gene is TRBD2 (5 bases). The CDR3 is 12 amino acids. The germline V gene has CDR1 SEHNR and CDR2 FQNEAQ (reference sequence). Trimming removed 1 base from V and 5 bases from J, with 6 bases in between. The CDR3 protein is CASSLGGDEQYF. CDR3 nucleotides: TGTGCCAGCAGCTTAGGGGGAGACGAGCAGTACTTC.

The V and J genes are TRBV28 and TRBJ2-3, with D tentatively TRBD2 (6 bases). Per germline, CDR1 MDHEN and CDR2 SYDVKM. The CDR3 contains 13 residues. With 7 bases removed from V and 3 bases from J, the gap between germline ends came to 11 bases. CDR3 nucleotides: TGTGCCAGCATCCGACTAGGGACAGATACGCAGTATTTT. Translated: CASIRLGTDTQYF.

A single count supports this clone. V is TRBV28 and J is TRBJ2-1; 10 bases are shared with TRBD1. The CDR3 contains 16 residues. CDR1 is MDHEN, CDR2 SYDVKM, per germline. Losses at the gene ends were 6 bases for V and 6 bases for J; bases not matched to a gene: 11. This CDR3 is CASSLRGRDRGNEQFF. CDR3 bases: TGTGCCAGCAGCCTCCGGGGGAGGGACAGGGGCAATGAGCAGTTCTTC.

The chain has TRBV27 and TRBJ2-1, with D possibly TRBD2 on 7 matching bases. Germline CDR1 reads MNHEY; CDR2 reads SMNVEV (reference sequence). The CDR3 runs 15 residues. With 7 bases removed from V and 8 bases from J, the gap between germline ends came to 21 bases. Here the CDR3 reads CASKTFGGRKDEQFF. DNA for the CDR3: TGTGCCAGCAAAACGTTCGGGGGGCGTAAGGATGAGCAGTTCTTC.